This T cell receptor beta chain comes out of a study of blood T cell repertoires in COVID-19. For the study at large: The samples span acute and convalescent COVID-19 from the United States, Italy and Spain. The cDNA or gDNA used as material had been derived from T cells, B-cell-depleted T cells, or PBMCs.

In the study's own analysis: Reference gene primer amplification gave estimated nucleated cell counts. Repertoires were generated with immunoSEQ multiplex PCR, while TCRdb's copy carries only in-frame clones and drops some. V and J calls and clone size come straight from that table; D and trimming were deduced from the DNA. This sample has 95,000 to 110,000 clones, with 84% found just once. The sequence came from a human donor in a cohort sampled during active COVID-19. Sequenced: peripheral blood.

Written as DNA, the CDR3 is TGTGCCAGCAGACAGGTCCCGAGAACTGAAGCTTTCTTT. Translation gives CASRQVPRTEAFF. This rearrangement joins TRBV6-5 to TRBJ1-1, with D possibly TRBD1 on 5 matching bases. The CDR3 totals 13 residues. With 6 bases removed from V and 5 bases from J, the gap between germline ends came to 13 bases. In germline, CDR1 is MNHEY, CDR2 SVGAGI.